These T cell receptor beta chains were read from a single sample in a study of shared T cell receptors in the human thymus. Sequenced by immunoSEQ multiplex PCR; TCRdb stores in-frame clones only, minus some. The sample lists about 660,000 clones, roughly 90% occurring once. These records were also assigned to another study, of human thymus T cells.

Sequencing was done on a sample of thymocytes. Every receptor here comes from a boy in the first two years of life with a congenital heart defect. Each CDR3 is given with its conserved first and last residue. The D gene is left open where the match is weak. The size field is filled for only some rows; it gives once, few, many or a size class.

D gene	clone size	V gene	J gene	CDR3 protein	CDR3 DNA
-	-	TRBV28	TRBJ1-2	CASDGSLGGYGYTF	TGTGCCAGCGACGGGAGTTTGGGTGGCTATGGCTACACCTTC
TRBD2	once	TRBV5-4	TRBJ2-3	CASSRGLAGITDTQYF	TGTGCCAGCAGCCGGGGACTAGCGGGGATCACAGATACGCAGTATTTT
TRBD2	few	TRBV6-5	TRBJ2-7	CATRQRGAYEQYF	TGTGCCACACGGCAGCGGGGGGCCTACGAGCAGTACTTC
TRBD2	-	TRBV14	TRBJ2-7	CASSQDKLAGGPTYEQYF	TGTGCCAGCAGCCAAGATAAACTAGCGGGAGGCCCCACCTACGAGCAGTACTTC
TRBD2	few	TRBV7-2	TRBJ2-2	CASSFQGLAGVDDTGELFF	TGTGCCAGCAGCTTTCAAGGACTAGCGGGAGTTGACGACACCGGGGAGCTGTTTTTT
-	-	TRBV27	TRBJ2-7	CASRQVVGEWDEQYF	TGTGCCAGCAGACAAGTGGTGGGAGAGTGGGACGAGCAGTACTTC
TRBD1	-	TRBV7-2	TRBJ2-5	CASSFTGEETQYF	TGTGCCAGCAGTTTCACAGGGGAAGAGACCCAGTACTTC
TRBD2	-	TRBV7-2	TRBJ2-4	CASSLEVGSGRAQNIQYF	TGTGCCAGCAGCTTAGAGGTCGGGAGCGGGAGGGCCCAAAACATTCAGTACTTC
-	-	TRBV29-1	TRBJ2-1	CSYLGGGFDEQFF	TGCAGCTATTTGGGGGGGGGCTTCGATGAGCAGTTCTTC
-	-	TRBV4-2	TRBJ2-1	CASSVGNEQFF	TGTGCCAGCAGCGTCGGCAATGAGCAGTTCTTC
-	-	TRBV6-7	TRBJ2-3	CATSMVLLGDTQYF	TGTGCCACCTCGATGGTACTTCTCGGAGATACGCAGTATTTT
-	-	TRBV5-5	TRBJ2-7	CASSLAQGCYEQYF	TGTGCCAGCAGCTTGGCTCAGGGCTGCTACGAGCAGTACTTC
-	once	TRBV28	TRBJ2-1	CASSSTFDEQFF	TGTGCCAGCAGTAGCACCTTCGATGAGCAGTTCTTC
TRBD2	-	TRBV11-2	TRBJ2-1	CASSPWASGRRRNEQFF	TGTGCCAGCAGCCCCTGGGCTAGCGGGAGGCGACGCAATGAGCAGTTCTTC
TRBD1	-	TRBV6-5	TRBJ2-2	CASRDRLTGELFF	TGTGCCAGCAGGGACAGGCTGACCGGGGAGCTGTTTTTT
TRBD1	-	TRBV18	TRBJ2-7	CASSPGQATRYEQYF	TGTGCCAGCTCACCCGGACAGGCTACAAGGTACGAGCAGTACTTC
TRBD2	-	TRBV10-1	TRBJ2-7	CASSGYREANYEQYF	TGCGCCAGCAGTGGATACCGGGAGGCCAACTACGAGCAGTACTTC
TRBD1	few	TRBV27	TRBJ2-7	CASSLGQGGYEQYF	TGTGCCAGCAGTTTGGGACAGGGCGGCTACGAGCAGTACTTC
TRBD1	-	TRBV6-6	TRBJ2-2	CASSPRQGAAGELFF	TGTGCCAGCAGTCCTCGCCAGGGGGCAGCCGGGGAGCTGTTTTTT
TRBD2	-	TRBV9	TRBJ2-3	CASSPPRIAGVRADTQYF	TGTGCCAGCAGCCCCCCCCGCATAGCGGGAGTGAGGGCAGATACGCAGTATTTT
TRBD1	-	TRBV7-8	TRBJ2-1	CASSTKDRDNNEQFF	TGTGCCAGCAGCACAAAAGACAGGGATAACAATGAGCAGTTCTTC
-	-	TRBV14	TRBJ2-1	CASSPDYSPYNEQFF	TGTGCCAGCAGCCCAGACTATTCTCCCTACAATGAGCAGTTCTTC
-	few	TRBV6-6	TRBJ1-1	CASSYRRDTEAFF	TGTGCCAGCAGCTACCGGAGGGACACTGAAGCTTTCTTT
-	-	TRBV29-1	TRBJ1-1	CSAIGGEANTEAFF	TGCAGCGCGATAGGCGGGGAGGCGAACACTGAAGCTTTCTTT
-	few	TRBV28	TRBJ1-5	CASSSTGRPGQHF	TGTGCCAGCAGTTCAACAGGGCGCCCGGGTCAGCATTTT
-	once	TRBV15	TRBJ2-7	CATSRGWGRAYEQYF	TGTGCCACCAGCCGCGGTTGGGGCCGAGCCTACGAGCAGTACTTC
-	-	TRBV20-1	TRBJ2-3	CSASHTDTQYF	TGCAGTGCTAGCCACACAGATACGCAGTATTTT
-	-	TRBV7-9	TRBJ1-1	CASSLVKGHREMNTEAFF	TGTGCCAGCAGCTTAGTTAAGGGGCATCGTGAGATGAACACTGAAGCTTTCTTT
-	-	TRBV4-1	TRBJ1-2	CASSQVKRAFSYGYTF	TGCGCCAGCAGCCAAGTCAAAAGAGCGTTTAGCTATGGCTACACCTTC
TRBD2	-	TRBV27	TRBJ2-1	CASRWREGYNEQFF	TGTGCCAGCAGATGGCGGGAGGGCTACAATGAGCAGTTCTTC
TRBD1	-	TRBV28	TRBJ1-2	CASRPSNRGVYGYTF	TGCGCCAGCAGGCCTTCGAACAGGGGCGTTTATGGCTACACCTTC
-	-	TRBV7-2	TRBJ2-7	CASSRVSYEQYF	TGTGCCAGCAGCCGTGTTTCCTACGAGCAGTACTTC
TRBD2	-	TRBV11-2	TRBJ2-7	CASSLGLAGETSYEQYF	TGTGCCAGCAGCCTGGGACTAGCGGGAGAGACCTCCTACGAGCAGTACTTC
TRBD2	-	TRBV4-2	TRBJ2-2	CASSQASGTGELFF	TGTGCCAGCAGCCAGGCTAGCGGCACCGGGGAGCTGTTTTTT
-	-	TRBV7-6	TRBJ2-3	CASSPLGRGKADTQYF	TGTGCCAGCAGCCCGTTGGGAAGGGGCAAGGCAGATACGCAGTATTTT
-	few	TRBV28	TRBJ1-5	CASMTSGNQPQHF	TGTGCCAGCATGACCAGCGGCAATCAGCCCCAGCATTTT
-	-	TRBV5-8	TRBJ1-2	CASSSNRTANVYGYTF	TGTGCCAGCAGCTCCAACCGGACAGCTAATGTCTATGGCTACACCTTC
TRBD1	-	TRBV7-2	TRBJ1-2	CASSPGTGASYGYTF	TGTGCCAGCAGCCCCGGGACAGGGGCAAGCTATGGCTACACCTTC
TRBD1	-	TRBV6-1	TRBJ1-2	CASSEGPGGSYGYTF	TGTGCCAGCAGTGAAGGGCCAGGGGGCTCCTATGGCTACACCTTC
TRBD1	-	TRBV19	TRBJ1-1	CASSTNRGGTEAFF	TGTGCCAGTAGTACGAACAGGGGGGGGACTGAAGCTTTCTTT
TRBD1	-	TRBV27	TRBJ2-3	CASSPDRTTDTQYF	TGTGCCAGCTCCCCGGACAGGACAACAGATACGCAGTATTTT
TRBD2	-	TRBV30	TRBJ2-3	CAYADSGTIDTDTQYF	TGTGCTTATGCGGATAGCGGGACTATCGATACAGATACGCAGTATTTT
-	-	TRBV19	TRBJ2-3	CASRQAGQGETDTQYF	TGTGCCAGTAGACAAGCTGGGCAGGGCGAGACAGATACGCAGTATTTT
-	-	TRBV27	TRBJ1-5	CASSPRREGNQPQHF	TGTGCCAGCAGTCCCCGGAGGGAAGGCAATCAGCCCCAGCATTTT
-	-	TRBV5-4	TRBJ2-5	CASSSGGPRETQYF	TGTGCCAGCAGCTCCGGAGGGCCGAGGGAGACCCAGTACTTC
TRBD2	-	TRBV9	TRBJ2-3	CASSPSRGEREAGQVDTQYF	TGTGCCAGCAGCCCCAGCCGGGGAGAGCGGGAGGCCGGGCAGGTAGATACGCAGTATTTT
-	-	TRBV10-1	TRBJ2-7	CASSDRSSSYEQYF	TGCGCCAGCAGTGACAGGTCCAGCTCCTACGAGCAGTACTTC
TRBD2	-	TRBV6-5	TRBJ2-7	CASSYSNPGGPDEQYF	TGTGCCAGCAGTTACTCGAACCCGGGAGGGCCTGACGAGCAGTACTTC
TRBD1	-	TRBV7-6	TRBJ1-4	CASSRTGGFGEKLFF	TGTGCCAGCAGCCGGACAGGGGGGTTTGGAGAAAAACTGTTTTTT
TRBD2	once	TRBV10-2	TRBJ2-1	CASSESRASGSRSTYNEQFF	TGCGCCAGCAGTGAGTCTCGGGCTAGCGGGAGCCGGAGCACCTACAATGAGCAGTTCTTC
TRBD1	-	TRBV28	TRBJ1-1	CASGIHRGSGAFF	TGTGCCAGCGGAATTCACAGGGGGAGTGGTGCTTTCTTT
TRBD2	-	TRBV7-8	TRBJ2-7	CASSLLGGSGRYLSSYEQYF	TGTGCCAGCAGCTTACTGGGAGGGAGCGGGAGGTACTTATCTTCCTACGAGCAGTACTTC
-	-	TRBV5-5	TRBJ2-7	CASSLMSEAYEQYF	TGTGCCAGCAGCTTGATGAGCGAAGCCTACGAGCAGTACTTC
TRBD1	-	TRBV2	TRBJ2-3	CASSTTGGGTDTQYF	TGTGCCAGCAGCACGACAGGGGGCGGCACAGATACGCAGTATTTT
TRBD2	-	TRBV2	TRBJ2-7	CASSEGRTSGLLTYEQYF	TGTGCCAGCAGTGAAGGTCGGACTAGCGGGCTTCTTACCTACGAGCAGTACTTC
TRBD1	-	TRBV11-3	TRBJ2-6	CASSPSTGGGAGANVLTF	TGTGCCAGCAGCCCCTCGACAGGGGGAGGGGCTGGGGCCAACGTCCTGACTTTC
TRBD1	-	TRBV2	TRBJ1-2	CASSRQGTNYGYTF	TGTGCCAGCAGTCGACAGGGGACGAACTATGGCTACACCTTC